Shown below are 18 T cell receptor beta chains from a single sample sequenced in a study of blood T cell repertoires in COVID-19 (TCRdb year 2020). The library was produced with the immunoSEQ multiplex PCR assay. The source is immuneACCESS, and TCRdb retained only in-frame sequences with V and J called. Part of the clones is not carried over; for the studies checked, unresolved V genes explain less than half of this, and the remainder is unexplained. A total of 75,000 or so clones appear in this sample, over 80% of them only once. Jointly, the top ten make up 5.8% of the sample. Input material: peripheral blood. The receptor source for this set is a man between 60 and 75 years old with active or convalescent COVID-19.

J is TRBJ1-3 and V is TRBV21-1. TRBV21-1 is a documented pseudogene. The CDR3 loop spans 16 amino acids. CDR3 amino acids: CASSSSVRAVGNTIYF. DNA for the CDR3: TGTGCCAGCAGCTCCTCGGTGAGGGCGGTAGGAAACACCATATATTTT.

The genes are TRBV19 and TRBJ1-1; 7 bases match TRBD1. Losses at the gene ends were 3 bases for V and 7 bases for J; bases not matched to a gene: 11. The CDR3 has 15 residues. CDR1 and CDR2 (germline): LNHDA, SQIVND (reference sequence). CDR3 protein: CASSIGAGGYGEAFF. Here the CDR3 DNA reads TGTGCCAGTAGTATTGGGGCAGGGGGATACGGTGAAGCTTTCTTT.

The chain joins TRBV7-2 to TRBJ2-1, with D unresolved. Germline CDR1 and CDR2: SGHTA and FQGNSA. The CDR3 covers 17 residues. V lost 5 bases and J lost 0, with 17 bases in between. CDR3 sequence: CASSHLGSFSSYNEQFF. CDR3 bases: TGTGCCAGCAGCCACCTTGGTAGCTTCAGCTCCTACAATGAGCAGTTCTTC.

The CDR3 DNA follows: TGTGCCTGGAGTGTACAGTACAGGCAGATATCTAACTATGGCTACACCTTC. Its protein is CAWSVQYRQISNYGYTF. The chain joins TRBV30 to TRBJ1-2; D possibly corresponds to TRBD1 (5 bases). This CDR3 has 17 residues. CDR1 is GTSNPN and CDR2 is SVGIG in the germline V gene (reference sequence). V was shortened by 0 bases and J by 0 bases, with 17 bases between the two germline ends. Complete variable domain (other parts from reference TRBV30 and TRBJ1-2): SQTIHQWPATLVQPVGSPLSLECTVEGTSNPNLYWYRQAAGRGLQLLFYSVGIGQISSEVPQNLSASRPQDRQFILSSKKLLLSDSGFYLCAWSVQYRQISNYGYTFGSGTRLTVV.

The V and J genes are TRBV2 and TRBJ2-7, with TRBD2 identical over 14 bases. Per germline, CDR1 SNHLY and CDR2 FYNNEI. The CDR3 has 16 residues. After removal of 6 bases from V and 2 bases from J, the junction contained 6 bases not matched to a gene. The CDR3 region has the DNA TGTGCCAGCAGGGAGGGACTAGCGGGGGCAACCTACGAGCAGTACTTC. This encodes CASREGLAGATYEQYF. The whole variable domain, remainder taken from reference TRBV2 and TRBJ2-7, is EPEVTQTPSHQVTQMGQEVILRCVPISNHLYFYWYRQILGQKVEFLVSFYNNEISEKSEIFDDQFSVERPDGSNFTLKIRSTKLEDSAMYFCASREGLAGATYEQYFGPGTRLTVT.

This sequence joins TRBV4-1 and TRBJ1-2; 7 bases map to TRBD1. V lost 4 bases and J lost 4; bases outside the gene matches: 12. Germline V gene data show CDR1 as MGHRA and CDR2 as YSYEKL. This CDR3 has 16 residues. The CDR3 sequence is CASSPVGPGGIYGYTF. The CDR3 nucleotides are TGCGCCAGCAGCCCCGTGGGGCCAGGGGGTATCTATGGCTACACCTTC.

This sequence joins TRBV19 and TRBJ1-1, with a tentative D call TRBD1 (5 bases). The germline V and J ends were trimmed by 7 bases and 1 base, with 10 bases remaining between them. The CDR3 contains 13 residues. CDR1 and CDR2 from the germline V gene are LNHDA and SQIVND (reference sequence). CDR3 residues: CASILRGNTEAFF. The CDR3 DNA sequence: TGTGCCAGTATCCTTAGGGGGAACACTGAAGCTTTCTTT.

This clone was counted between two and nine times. The CDR3 spells CATKTGTGLDTQYF. CDR3 bases: TGTGCCACCAAAACCGGGACAGGGTTGGATACGCAGTATTTT. This chain connects TRBV15 to TRBJ2-3, with 9 bases fitting TRBD1. J gave up 6 bases and V 7 bases, and 8 bases lay outside the gene matches. CDR1 LNHNV and CDR2 YYDKDF come from the germline V gene (reference sequence). The CDR3 extends over 14 amino acids.

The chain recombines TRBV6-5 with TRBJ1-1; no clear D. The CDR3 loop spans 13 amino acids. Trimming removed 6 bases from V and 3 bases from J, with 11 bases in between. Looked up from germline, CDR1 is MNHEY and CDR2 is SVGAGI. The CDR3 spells CASSSEWYTEAFF. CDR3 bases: TGTGCCAGCAGCTCGGAGTGGTACACTGAAGCTTTCTTT.

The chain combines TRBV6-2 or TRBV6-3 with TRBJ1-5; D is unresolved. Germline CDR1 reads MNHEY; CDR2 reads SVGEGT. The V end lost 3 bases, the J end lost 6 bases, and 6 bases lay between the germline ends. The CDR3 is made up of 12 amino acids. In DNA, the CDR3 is TGTGCCAGCAGTTATCTAAGTCAGCCCCAGCATTTT. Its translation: CASSYLSQPQHF.

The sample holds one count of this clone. CDR3 coding DNA: TGTGCCAGCAGCCCCACAAGCTCTGGAAACACCATATATTTT. Translated, it gives CASSPTSSGNTIYF. The J gene is TRBJ1-3, the V gene TRBV7-3; D is uncertain. V dropped 5 bases and J dropped 0 bases, with 8 bases sitting between them. The CDR3 contains 14 residues. Germline values: CDR1 SGHTA, CDR2 FQGTGA.

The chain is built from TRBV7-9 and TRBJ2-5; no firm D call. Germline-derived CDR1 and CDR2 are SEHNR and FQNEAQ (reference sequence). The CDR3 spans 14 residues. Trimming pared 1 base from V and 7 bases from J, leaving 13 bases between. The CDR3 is CASSLVFSTGTQYF. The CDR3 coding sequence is TGTGCCAGCAGCTTAGTATTCTCTACGGGGACCCAGTACTTC.

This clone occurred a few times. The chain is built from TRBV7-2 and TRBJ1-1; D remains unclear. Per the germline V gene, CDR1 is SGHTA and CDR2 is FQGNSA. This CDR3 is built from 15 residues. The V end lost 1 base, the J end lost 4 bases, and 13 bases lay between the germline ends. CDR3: CASSLVGGQATEAFF. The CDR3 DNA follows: TGTGCCAGCAGCTTAGTCGGCGGGCAGGCCACTGAAGCTTTCTTT.

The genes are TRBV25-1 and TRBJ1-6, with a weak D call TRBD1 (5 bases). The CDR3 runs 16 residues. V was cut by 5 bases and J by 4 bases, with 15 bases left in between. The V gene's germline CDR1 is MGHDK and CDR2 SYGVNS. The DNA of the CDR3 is TGTGCCAGCAGTCCGGAGGGGCTGGCATATAATTCACCCCTCCACTTT. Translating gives CASSPEGLAYNSPLHF.

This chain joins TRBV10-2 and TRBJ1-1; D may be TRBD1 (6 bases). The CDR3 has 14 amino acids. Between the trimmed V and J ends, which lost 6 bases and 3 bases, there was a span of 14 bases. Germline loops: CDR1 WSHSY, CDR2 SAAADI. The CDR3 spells CASSVRGFYTEAFF. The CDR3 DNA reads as TGCGCCAGCAGCGTCAGGGGTTTCTACACTGAAGCTTTCTTT.

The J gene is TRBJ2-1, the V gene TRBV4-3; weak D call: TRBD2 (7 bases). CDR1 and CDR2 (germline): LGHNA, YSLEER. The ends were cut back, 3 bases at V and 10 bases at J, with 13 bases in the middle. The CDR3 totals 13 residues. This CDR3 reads CASSQLRGGEQFF. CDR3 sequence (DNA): TGCGCCAGCAGCCAGCTCAGGGGAGGGGAGCAGTTCTTC.

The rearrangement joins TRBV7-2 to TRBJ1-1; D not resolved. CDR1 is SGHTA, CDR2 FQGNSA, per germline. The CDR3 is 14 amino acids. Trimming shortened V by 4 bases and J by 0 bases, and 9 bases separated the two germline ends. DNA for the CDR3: TGTGCCAGCAGCTCCCCCTCGGTGAACACTGAAGCTTTCTTT. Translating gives CASSSPSVNTEAFF.

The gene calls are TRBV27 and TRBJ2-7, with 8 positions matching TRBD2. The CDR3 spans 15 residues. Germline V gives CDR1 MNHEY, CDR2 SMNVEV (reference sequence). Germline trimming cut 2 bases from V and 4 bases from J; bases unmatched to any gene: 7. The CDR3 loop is CASSLAPGGQYEQYF. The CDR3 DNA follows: TGTGCCAGCAGTTTAGCGCCGGGGGGGCAATACGAGCAGTACTTC.